Below are 10 T cell receptor beta chains sequenced from a single sample in a study of blood T cells in healthy people across ages. With a J-beta primer mix and a sample-barcoded 5' primer, a second PCR ran 7 to 11 cycles. TCRdb reprocessed the 5' RACE reads with MiXCR, giving one entry per CDR3 protein. The table shows over 500,000 distinct CDR3 sequences, with around 52% occurring only once. The sample taken for sequencing was blood. The receptor source for this set is a woman of 80 years or more in good health.

This chain uses TRBV9 with TRBJ2-1, with a weak D call TRBD1 (6 bases). Trimming took 0 bases from V and 6 from J, leaving 16 bases between them. The CDR3 is 16 residues long. In germline, CDR1 is SGDLS, CDR2 YYNGEE. The CDR3 spells CASSVGGTGLGNEQFF. As DNA, the CDR3 is TGTGCCAGCAGCGTAGGAGGAACAGGGTTGGGCAATGAGCAGTTCTTC.

The chain has TRBV2 and TRBJ2-4; 7 nucleotides match TRBD1. The CDR3 extends over 13 amino acids. Germline CDR1 reads SNHLY; CDR2 reads FYNNEI. With 6 bases clipped from V and 4 bases from J, the junction kept 3 bases outside the gene matches. The CDR3 spells CASSRQGKNIQYF. CDR3 bases: TGTGCCAGCAGCCGACAGGGAAAAAACATTCAGTACTTC.

The chain couples TRBV28 to TRBJ1-1; maybe TRBD1 (5 bases). Trimming cost V 8 bases and J 3 bases, with 16 bases left between them. Germline V gives CDR1 MDHEN, CDR2 SYDVKM. The CDR3 runs 14 residues. CDR3 in DNA: TGTGCCAGCCTGGGGGGTGAGGGATACACTGAAGCTTTCTTT. Protein: CASLGGEGYTEAFF.

The J gene is TRBJ2-3, the V gene TRBV29-1; D perhaps matches TRBD2 (6 bases). There are 13 residues in the CDR3. V lost 6 bases and J lost 3, with 13 bases in between. The V gene's germline CDR1 is SQVTM and CDR2 ANQGSEA. CDR3 sequence (DNA): TGCAGCGTCAGACTAGTAGCGACAGATACGCAGTATTTT. Its translation: CSVRLVATDTQYF.

V and J are TRBV9 and TRBJ2-3, with D perhaps TRBD1 (5 bases). Trimming removed 4 bases at V and 6 bases at J, with 15 bases between. CDR1 and CDR2 from the germline V gene are SGDLS and YYNGEE. CDR3 size: 14 residues. The CDR3 here is CASSPRFRGDTQYF. The CDR3 nucleotides are TGTGCCAGCAGCCCCCGTTTTAGGGGCGATACGCAGTATTTT.

V is TRBV20-1 and J is TRBJ2-7, with 8 positions matching TRBD2. Germline values: CDR1 DFQATT, CDR2 SNEGSKA (reference sequence). V lost 4 bases, J lost 3 bases, and 5 bases stayed unmatched. This CDR3 spans 13 amino acids. CDR3 protein: CSATPGTSYEQYF. The CDR3 DNA reads as TGCAGTGCTACACCGGGGACTAGCTACGAGCAGTACTTC.

Of note for this clonotype: This may be a read error: a much more frequent sequence differs by one nucleotide. The genes are TRBV9 and TRBJ2-1, with D perhaps TRBD2 (6 bases). Germline V lookup: CDR1 SGDLS, CDR2 YYNGEE. The CDR3 runs to 15 residues. V was shortened by 4 bases and J by 10 bases, with 21 bases between the two germline ends. CDR3 sequence reads: CASSRHGASAYEQFF. The CDR3 region has the DNA TGTGCCAGCAGCAGACACGGGGCTAGCGCCTACGAGCAGTTCTTC.

This clonotype was observed many times. This chain connects TRBV2 to TRBJ2-4; 7 bases line up with TRBD1. With 8 bases clipped from V and 9 bases from J, the junction kept 13 bases outside the gene matches. The CDR3 length is 14 residues. Germline-derived CDR1 and CDR2 are SNHLY and FYNNEI. In DNA, the CDR3 is TGTGCCAGCGGTACAACCACCGGGACAGCCATTCAGTACTTC. This translates into CASGTTTGTAIQYF.

The chain links TRBV20-1 to TRBJ2-1; 10 nucleotides agree with TRBD2. CDR1 and CDR2 from the germline V gene are DFQATT and SNEGSKA (reference sequence). Trimming took 5 bases from V and 15 from J; bases not matched to a gene: 10. CDR3 length: 12 amino acids. CDR3 in amino acids: CSAPLAGDIPFF. The CDR3 region has the DNA TGCAGTGCTCCCCTAGCGGGAGACATTCCGTTCTTC.

V usage is TRBV29-1 and J usage is TRBJ2-5; weak D call: TRBD2 (6 bases). The closer fit of TRBJ2-7 to the DNA end suggests the J call may be wrong. The germline V gene has CDR1 SQVTM and CDR2 ANQGSEA. CDR3 size: 13 residues. The CDR3 reads CSVERQGGGEQYF. DNA of the CDR3: TGCAGCGTTGAAAGGCAGGGAGGAGGCGAGCAGTACTTC.